This is a list of T cell receptor beta chains from one sample in a study of CD8+ T cells in alopecia areata. Sequencing used immunoSEQ multiplex PCR; TCRdb keeps in-frame clones, though not all of them. The data show 150,000 to 200,000 clones, around 59% seen once. Sequenced here: CD4+ T cells sorted from blood, sampled at week 24, from a patient treated with tofacitinib. Receptors were obtained from a human donor with alopecia areata. The CDR3 runs from the conserved cysteine through the conserved F or W. Each record gives: J gene, D gene, V gene, clone size, CDR3 protein, CDR3 DNA. The D gene is left open where the match is weak. Clone size is given for some rows only: seen once, a few or many times, or a class if the clone is expanded.

J gene: TRBJ1-6; D gene: TRBD1; V gene: TRBV2; clone size: NA; CDR3 protein: CASSGGQGTGSPLHF; CDR3 DNA: TGTGCCAGCAGTGGAGGACAGGGGACAGGCTCACCCCTCCACTTT
J gene: TRBJ1-5; D gene: NA; V gene: TRBV4-2; clone size: NA; CDR3 protein: CASSQDGAISNQPQHF; CDR3 DNA: TGTGCCAGCAGCCAAGATGGCGCTATTAGCAATCAGCCCCAGCATTTT
J gene: TRBJ1-5; D gene: NA; V gene: TRBV7-2; clone size: NA; CDR3 protein: CASSWGRDQPQHF; CDR3 DNA: TGTGCCAGCAGCTGGGGGAGAGATCAGCCCCAGCATTTT
J gene: TRBJ2-7; D gene: TRBD1; V gene: TRBV7-9; clone size: NA; CDR3 protein: CASSLGQGDYEQYF; CDR3 DNA: TGTGCCAGCAGCTTAGGGCAGGGGGACTACGAGCAGTACTTC
J gene: TRBJ2-3; D gene: TRBD1; V gene: TRBV9; clone size: few; CDR3 protein: CASSAQGGQGADTQYF; CDR3 DNA: TGTGCCAGCAGCGCTCAGGGGGGACAGGGGGCCGATACGCAGTATTTT
J gene: TRBJ2-7; D gene: TRBD1; V gene: TRBV5-1; clone size: NA; CDR3 protein: CASGEGAIYEQYF; CDR3 DNA: TGCGCCAGCGGCGAGGGGGCGATCTACGAGCAGTACTTC
J gene: TRBJ1-6; D gene: TRBD1; V gene: TRBV30; clone size: NA; CDR3 protein: CAWKVEGQGTASPLHF; CDR3 DNA: TGTGCCTGGAAGGTGGAGGGACAGGGAACCGCTTCACCCCTCCACTTT
J gene: TRBJ1-1; D gene: NA; V gene: TRBV6-5; clone size: NA; CDR3 protein: CASSYPGNTEAFF; CDR3 DNA: TGTGCCAGCAGTTACCCAGGGAACACTGAAGCTTTCTTT
J gene: TRBJ2-7; D gene: NA; V gene: TRBV6-1; clone size: NA; CDR3 protein: CASSEPQPTQQYF; CDR3 DNA: TGTGCCAGCAGTGAACCCCAGCCTACCCAGCAGTACTTC
J gene: TRBJ1-2; D gene: NA; V gene: TRBV7-9; clone size: NA; CDR3 protein: CASSLDGTGSGYTF; CDR3 DNA: TGTGCCAGCAGCTTAGACGGGACTGGCAGCGGCTACACCTTC
J gene: TRBJ1-6; D gene: NA; V gene: TRBV18; clone size: NA; CDR3 protein: CASSPGGLGSPLHF; CDR3 DNA: TGTGCCAGCTCACCCGGAGGGTTGGGTTCACCCCTCCACTTT
J gene: TRBJ2-2; D gene: NA; V gene: TRBV13; clone size: once; CDR3 protein: CASSHLPSGGTNTGELFF; CDR3 DNA: TGTGCCAGCAGCCACCTACCTAGTGGGGGAACGAACACCGGGGAGCTGTTTTTT
J gene: TRBJ2-2; D gene: NA; V gene: TRBV6-6; clone size: NA; CDR3 protein: CASSYSTRGNTGELFF; CDR3 DNA: TGTGCCAGCAGTTACTCCACCAGGGGTAACACCGGGGAGCTGTTTTTT
J gene: TRBJ2-1; D gene: NA; V gene: TRBV7-8; clone size: NA; CDR3 protein: CASSLAYNEQFF; CDR3 DNA: TGTGCCAGCAGCTTAGCGTACAATGAGCAGTTCTTC
J gene: TRBJ1-2; D gene: NA; V gene: TRBV30; clone size: NA; CDR3 protein: CAWSGGEGWYGYTF; CDR3 DNA: TGTGCCTGGAGTGGTGGGGAGGGGTGGTATGGCTACACCTTC
J gene: TRBJ2-2; D gene: NA; V gene: TRBV11-3; clone size: NA; CDR3 protein: CASSLGPRGDTGELFF; CDR3 DNA: TGTGCCAGCAGCTTAGGACCTAGAGGGGACACCGGGGAGCTGTTTTTT
J gene: TRBJ1-5; D gene: NA; V gene: TRBV7-8; clone size: NA; CDR3 protein: CASSLERGQPQHF; CDR3 DNA: TGTGCCAGCAGCTTAGAAAGGGGTCAGCCCCAGCATTTT